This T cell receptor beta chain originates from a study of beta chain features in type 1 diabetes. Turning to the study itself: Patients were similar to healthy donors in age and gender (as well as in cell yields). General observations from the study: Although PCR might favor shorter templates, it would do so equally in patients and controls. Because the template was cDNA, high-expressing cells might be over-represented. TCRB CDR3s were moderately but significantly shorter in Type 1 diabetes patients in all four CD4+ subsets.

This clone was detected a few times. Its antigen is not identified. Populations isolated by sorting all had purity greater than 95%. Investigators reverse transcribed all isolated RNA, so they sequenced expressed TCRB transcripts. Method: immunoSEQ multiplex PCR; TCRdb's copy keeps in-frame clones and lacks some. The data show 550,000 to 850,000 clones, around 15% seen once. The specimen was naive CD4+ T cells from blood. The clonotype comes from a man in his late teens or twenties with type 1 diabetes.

CDR3 amino acids: CASSPGAGLLGNEQFF. As DNA, the CDR3 is TGTGCCAGCTCACCAGGAGCGGGCCTCCTAGGCAATGAGCAGTTCTTC. V usage is TRBV18 and J usage is TRBJ2-1; D is perhaps TRBD2 (6 bases). Germline V lookup: CDR1 KGHSH, CDR2 LQKENI. The CDR3 runs to 16 residues. V was cut by 2 bases and J by 6 bases, with 17 bases left in between.